This TCR beta chain stems from a study of T cells expressing NK-cell markers. Study-level results: It was still unclear whether expanded NKG2C+ T cell clones were HCMV specific. The dominant NKG2C+ clonotypes represented 1.0-7.0% of CD8+ T cells in more than five donors. Leadership of the CD3+CD56-NKG2C+ fraction also belonged to these clonotypes in several donors.

The CDR3 has 14 residues. Germline-derived CDR1 and CDR2 are DFQATT and SNEGSKA (reference sequence). About this clonotype itself: No antigen is known for it.

TCRdb re-called the 5' RACE reads and gives one entry per CDR3 protein, without DNA. The sample table includes 400,000 to 550,000 distinct CDR3 sequences. This TCR came from a woman between 18 and 75 years old in good health. Sample: blood T cells: a sorted CD56 or NKG2C T cell subset, CD4+ or CD8+ T cells, or bulk PBMC T cells (not recorded which). This chain uses TRBV20-1 with TRBJ1-1; there is no DNA to check the TCRdb D call of TRBD1. CDR3 sequence reads: CSARPGPKTTEAFF.